These 27 T cell receptor beta chains came from one sample sequenced in a study of graft-versus-host responses after intestinal transplantation. Antigens for these TCRs are unknown. Produced via immunoSEQ multiplex PCR; TCRdb's table is partial and in-frame only. The data contain over 120,000 clones, about 93% of them singletons. This specimen consisted of unstimulated CD4+ T cells sorted from spleen or lymph node cells, obtained before intestinal transplant. Every receptor here comes from a human donor who received an intestinal transplant.

The rearrangement uses TRBV7-2 and TRBJ2-7, with D perhaps matching TRBD2 (7 bases). The V gene's germline CDR1 is SGHTA and CDR2 FQGNSA. V was clipped by 0 bases and J by 1 base, with 16 bases between them. The CDR3 covers 17 residues. The CDR3 is CASSLALIRGGSYEQYF. The CDR3 DNA sequence: TGTGCCAGCAGCTTAGCGCTAATTAGGGGGGGGTCCTACGAGCAGTACTTC.

The chain joins TRBV5-6 to TRBJ1-2; D may be TRBD1 (5 bases). Trimming took 3 bases from V and 6 from J, leaving 15 bases between them. The CDR3 is 14 amino acids. CDR1 is SGHDT and CDR2 is YYEEEE in the germline V gene. The chain's CDR3 is CASSWGRRGHGYTF. Here the CDR3 DNA reads TGTGCCAGCAGCTGGGGTAGAAGGGGCCATGGCTACACCTTC. The full variable domain, completed using reference TRBV5-6 and TRBJ1-2, is DAGVTQSPTHLIKTRGQQVTLRCSPKSGHDTVSWYQQALGQGPQFIFQYYEEEERQRGNFPDRFSGHQFPNYSSELNVNALLLGDSALYLCASSWGRRGHGYTFGSGTRLTVV.

The chain uses TRBV4-1 and TRBJ2-6; D is uncertain. Germline CDR1 is MGHRA and CDR2 is YSYEKL. V was pared by 1 base and J by 2 bases, with 12 bases between. The CDR3 loop spans 17 amino acids. For the CDR3, the DNA is TGCGCCAGCAGCCAAGTAAAGGGTATTACTGGGGCCAACGTCCTGACTTTC. This translates into CASSQVKGITGANVLTF.

V is TRBV7-2 and J is TRBJ2-1, with TRBD2 identical over 10 bases. V lost 5 bases, J lost 10 bases, and 11 bases stayed unmatched. CDR1 and CDR2 from the germline V gene are SGHTA and FQGNSA. This CDR3 has 15 residues. The CDR3 DNA is TGTGCCAGCAGCAAGGAGCTAGCGGGAGTACGGGAGCAGTTCTTC. Translating gives CASSKELAGVREQFF.

The rearrangement joins TRBV5-5 to TRBJ2-7; weak D call: TRBD1 (6 bases). CDR1 is SGHKS, CDR2 YYEKEE, per germline (reference sequence). V lost 1 base and J 3 bases, leaving 11 bases between the germline ends. This CDR3 has 14 residues. CDR3 in DNA: TGTGCCAGCAGCTTGCACAGGGAGCACTACGAGCAGTACTTC. Translation: CASSLHREHYEQYF.

The chain links TRBV7-3 to TRBJ2-2; D is undetermined. V was trimmed by 4 bases and J by 2 bases, leaving 8 bases between them. Germline V gives CDR1 SGHTA, CDR2 FQGTGA. The length of the CDR3 is 14 residues. CDR3 nucleotides: TGTGCCAGCAGCTCTCTTACCAACACCGGGGAGCTGTTTTTT. Translation gives CASSSLTNTGELFF.

This chain uses TRBV30 with TRBJ2-5; the D is unclear. This CDR3 is built from 15 residues. Germline-derived CDR1 and CDR2 are GTSNPN and SVGIG (reference sequence). V was trimmed by 0 bases and J by 0 bases, leaving 11 bases between them. The CDR3 sequence: CAWSVMARYQETQYF. The CDR3 DNA follows: TGTGCCTGGAGTGTAATGGCCCGGTACCAAGAGACCCAGTACTTC.

This chain links TRBV28 with TRBJ2-7, with D possibly called TRBD1 or TRBD2 (6 bases each). CDR1 and CDR2 (germline): MDHEN, SYDVKM. Between the trimmed V and J ends, which lost 6 bases and 4 bases, there was a span of 16 bases. The length of the CDR3 is 14 residues. The DNA of the CDR3 is TGTGCCAGCAGCTCCTCTGGGGGGCGGTACGAGCAGTACTTC. This encodes CASSSSGGRYEQYF.

CDR3 amino acids: CASSPVAGSYNEQFF. In DNA form, the CDR3 reads TGTGCCAGCAGTCCCGTAGCGGGTTCCTACAATGAGCAGTTCTTC. The J gene is TRBJ2-1, the V gene TRBV6-1; 7 nucleotides match TRBD2. CDR3 length: 15 amino acids. V was clipped by 5 bases and J by 1 base; unmatched bases: 5. Germline V CDR1 and CDR2: MNHNS, SASEGT.

The rearrangement joins TRBV18 to TRBJ2-2; D is unclear. Between the trimmed V and J ends, which lost 5 bases and 7 bases, there was a span of 20 bases. CDR3 length: 16 amino acids. Germline V CDR1 and CDR2: KGHSH, LQKENI. The CDR3 region is CASSELGRSGRGELFF. The CDR3 coding sequence is TGTGCCAGCTCAGAACTTGGCCGGTCTGGACGCGGGGAGCTGTTTTTT.

Turning to this clone: Germline and junction disagree at one end, which may indicate a read error. This chain connects TRBV6-6 to TRBJ2-5; 7 nucleotides align to TRBD1. CDR3 size: 16 residues. CDR1 is MNHNY, CDR2 SVGAGI, per germline (reference sequence). The CDR3 region has the DNA TGTGCCAGCGGTTACGAAAGACAGGGCTCCCTGAGGGCCCAGTACTTC. Amino acid sequence: CASGYERQGSLRAQYF.

This chain links TRBV5-1 with TRBJ1-1; 10 bases are shared with TRBD1. The junction had 4 bases not matched to a gene; V was cut back by 2 bases and J by 0 bases. This CDR3 region has 16 residues. In germline, CDR1 is SGHRS, CDR2 YFSETQ. The DNA for the CDR3 is TGCGCCAGCAGCTTCGGGGACAGGGGATTGAACACTGAAGCTTTCTTT. Translating gives CASSFGDRGLNTEAFF.

The chain carries TRBV12-1 and TRBJ2-7. TRBV12-1 is termed a pseudogene. The CDR3 is 15 amino acids. In DNA form, the CDR3 reads TGTGCCAGCAGCTTACCGGGACCGAGCTCCTACGAGCAGTACTTC. As protein: CASSLPGPSSYEQYF.

The V call is TRBV20-1, the J call TRBJ2-1; no reliable D call. Looked up from germline, CDR1 is DFQATT and CDR2 is SNEGSKA (reference sequence). The CDR3 sequence is 11 residues long. V shed 5 bases and J shed 5 bases, with 7 bases lying between them. The CDR3 DNA reads as TGCAGTGCTGGTCTACACAATGAGCAGTTCTTC. Protein sequence: CSAGLHNEQFF.

A word on this clone: This same CDR3 is encoded by further DNA sequences in the sample. V usage is TRBV13 and J usage is TRBJ2-3; D perhaps matches TRBD1 (5 bases). The V end was cut by 3 bases, the J end by 0 bases, with 10 bases between. Germline V gene sequence: CDR1 PRHDT, CDR2 FYEKMQ (reference sequence). The CDR3 length is 15 residues. CDR3: CASSFPPGSTDTQYF. CDR3 DNA: TGTGCCAGCAGCTTTCCTCCAGGGAGCACAGATACGCAGTATTTT.

As regards this clone: At one end the junction does not follow the germline gene, possibly because of a read error. The chain combines TRBV28 with TRBJ1-5; D ambiguous. CDR1 is MDHEN and CDR2 is SYDVKM in the germline V gene. This CDR3 contains 13 residues. In DNA form, the CDR3 reads TGTGCCAGCCAAGCGACGGGCAATCAGCTCCAGCATTTT. Its translation is CASQATGNQLQHF.

The V gene is TRBV18, the J gene TRBJ2-7; 8 bases line up with TRBD2. The J segment lost 4 bases and the V segment lost 1 base, leaving 12 bases of the junction unmatched. Germline loops: CDR1 KGHSH, CDR2 LQKENI. This CDR3 has 17 amino acids. The CDR3 region has the DNA TGTGCCAGCTCACCACGTACGAATCGGGAGGGCGAATACGAGCAGTACTTC. This sequence encodes CASSPRTNREGEYEQYF.

CDR3 sequence: CASSEVGRGQPQHF. The CDR3 bases are TGTGCCAGCAGTGAAGTAGGTCGGGGACAGCCCCAGCATTTT. The chain links TRBV25-1 to TRBJ1-5; D remains unclear. Germline V CDR1 and CDR2: MGHDK, SYGVNS. V lost 2 bases to trimming and J lost 7 bases, with 12 bases between them. The CDR3 has 14 amino acids. Variable domain in full (rest from reference TRBV25-1 and TRBJ1-5): EADIYQTPRYLVIGTGKKITLECSQTMGHDKMYWYQQDPGMELHLIHYSYGVNSTEKGDLSSESTVSRIRTEHFPLTLESARPSHTSQYLCASSEVGRGQPQHFGDGTRLSIL.

J is TRBJ2-7 and V is TRBV6-5; TRBD1 is a possible D gene (6 bases). V was shortened by 7 bases and J by 3 bases, with 16 bases between the two germline ends. Germline CDR1 and CDR2: MNHEY and SVGAGI. This CDR3 spans 14 amino acids. The CDR3 reads CASTATGIIYEQYF. The CDR3 region has the DNA TGTGCCAGCACAGCGACAGGTATTATCTACGAGCAGTACTTC.

The genes are TRBV4-2 and TRBJ2-7; a weak D match, TRBD1 (5 bases). This CDR3 spans 14 amino acids. Trimming removed 1 base at V and 5 bases at J, with 12 bases between. Germline V gene sequence: CDR1 LGHNA, CDR2 YNFKEQ. CDR3 sequence reads: CASSQGQGFDEQYF. The CDR3 DNA sequence: TGTGCCAGCAGCCAAGGGCAGGGCTTCGACGAGCAGTACTTC.

The chain is built from TRBV28 and TRBJ2-7, with D perhaps TRBD1 or TRBD2 (6 bases each). The CDR3 contains 16 residues. Germline V CDR1 and CDR2: MDHEN, SYDVKM. V lost 5 bases, J lost 4 bases, and 21 bases lay in between. CDR3 sequence: CASSPQRGTPWYEQYF. For the CDR3, the DNA is TGTGCCAGCAGTCCACAAAGGGGGACTCCTTGGTACGAGCAGTACTTC.

Comment on this clone: Other DNA sequences in the same sample also yield this CDR3. The chain has TRBV18 and TRBJ1-5, with a possible D match to TRBD1 (6 bases). V was trimmed by 3 bases and J by 3 bases, leaving 9 bases between them. The germline V gene encodes CDR1 KGHSH and CDR2 LQKENI. The CDR3 totals 14 residues. This CDR3 reads CASSPSGDNQPQHF. CDR3 coding DNA: TGTGCCAGCTCACCTTCAGGGGACAATCAGCCCCAGCATTTT.

This clone has a single count. The rearrangement links TRBV7-2 to TRBJ2-3; 10 bases line up with TRBD2. The CDR3 is 16 amino acids. J was trimmed by 2 bases and V by 0 bases; bases with no gene match: 2. Germline CDR1 reads SGHTA; CDR2 reads FQGNSA. CDR3 in amino acids: CASSLALAGATDTQYF. The CDR3 DNA is TGTGCCAGCAGCTTAGCGCTAGCGGGAGCCACAGATACGCAGTATTTT.

Remarks on this clone: One junction end does not reproduce the germline sequence, and a read error may be involved. The chain recombines TRBV28 with TRBJ2-5; D not certain. The J call is in doubt because the DNA end fits TRBJ2-7 better. Germline loops: CDR1 MDHEN, CDR2 SYDVKM. The CDR3 covers 11 residues. The chain's CDR3 is CASVWLHEQYF. The CDR3, as DNA: TGCGCTTCAGTTTGGCTCCACGAGCAGTACTTC.

The chain uses TRBV4-1 and TRBJ1-2; 8 nucleotides agree with TRBD1. The CDR3 consists of 14 residues. V was pared by 6 bases and J by 8 bases, with 11 bases of the junction left unmatched. From germline, CDR1 is MGHRA and CDR2 YSYEKL. The CDR3, as DNA: TGCGCCAGCAGACCCGGGACAGGTTCTTTAGGCTACACCTTC. This translates into CASRPGTGSLGYTF.

V gene TRBV5-1 combines with J gene TRBJ1-2; 8 bases match TRBD1. This CDR3 comprises 15 residues. V shed 4 bases, J shed 2 bases, and the junction held 7 bases outside the gene matches. The germline gives CDR1 SGHRS, CDR2 YFSETQ. The DNA for the CDR3 is TGCGCCAGCAGCCTAGGGACAGGACTCAACTATGGCTACACCTTC. It yields the protein CASSLGTGLNYGYTF.

This chain uses TRBV7-2 with TRBJ2-1, with 7 bases fitting TRBD2. The CDR3 extends over 15 amino acids. V lost 0 bases and J lost 5; bases outside the gene matches: 4. Germline-derived CDR1 and CDR2 are SGHTA and FQGNSA. For the CDR3, the DNA is TGTGCCAGCAGCTTAGCGGGAGGGCCTCACAATGAGCAGTTCTTC. Its protein is CASSLAGGPHNEQFF.